These 2 T cell receptor beta chains share one sample of origin, sequenced in a study of cytomegalovirus exposure and HLA in healthy donors. Primers included in the PCR were 60 Vbeta and 13 Jbeta primers. Sequencing used immunoSEQ multiplex PCR; TCRdb keeps in-frame clones, though not all of them. The sample has roughly 120,000 clones; 70% to 75% are singletons. What was sequenced was PBMCs. The receptors shown here come from a woman between 18 and 29 years old in good health and CMV-seronegative.

CDR3 region: CASSYSRQGGPEAFF. The CDR3 region has the DNA TGTGCCAGCAGTTACTCCCGGCAGGGAGGCCCTGAAGCTTTCTTT. The chain combines TRBV6-5 with TRBJ1-1; TRBD1 is a possible D gene (5 bases). Germline loops: CDR1 MNHEY, CDR2 SVGAGI. The V end was cut by 0 bases, the J end by 6 bases, with 14 bases between. CDR3 length: 15 residues.

This chain joins TRBV18 and TRBJ1-5; 8 bases match TRBD1. Germline CDR1 is KGHSH and CDR2 is LQKENI. Trimming at V came to 2 bases and at J to 4 bases, leaving 10 bases not matched to a gene. The CDR3 spans 17 residues. CDR3 sequence reads: CASSPVIPGQGNQPQHF. Written as DNA, the CDR3 is TGTGCCAGCTCACCAGTGATTCCTGGACAGGGAAATCAGCCCCAGCATTTT.